These 6 T cell receptor beta chains share one sample of origin, sequenced in a study of T-cell reconstitution after alpha-beta-depleted transplantation in children (dated by TCRdb to 2015 to 2016). The protocol used for the library was PCR. The reads were generated on an Illumina HiSeq 2500. Molecular barcoding was employed in the preparation of TCR libraries, with unique molecular identifiers being used to normalize TCRbeta repertoire quantification. The public sequencing data were trimmed at Q25 with fastp and processed into clonotypes with MiXCR by TCRdb, which kept only in-frame beta chains. All rows with the same CDR3 protein become a single entry with the most common DNA and genes. This sample is represented by almost 600,000 distinct CDR3 sequences; about a quarter of them were singletons. Around 36% of the sample comes from the top ten. This specimen's treatment or condition label, per the study, means: allogeneic hematopoietic cell transplantation with graft depleted of TCRalphabeta T cells and CD19 B cells.

The specimen was PBMCs, collected before TCRalphabeta/CD19-depleted stem cell transplant. These receptors were taken from a boy in the first two years of life with Wiskott-Aldrich syndrome, due to receive a stem cell transplant.

In DNA form, the CDR3 reads TGTGCCAGTACCTCCCATTCGGGCGTGGGAAACATTCAGTACTTC. Its translation: CASTSHSGVGNIQYF. The chain combines TRBV19 with TRBJ2-4; no clear D. Germline values: CDR1 LNHDA, CDR2 SQIVND (reference sequence). Trimming left V 7 bases short and J 6 bases short, with 19 bases between. The CDR3 covers 15 residues. Looking up the rest from reference TRBV19 and TRBJ2-4 gives the full variable domain: DGGITQSPKYLFRKEGQNVTLSCEQNLNHDAMYWYRQDPGQGLRLIYYSQIVNDFQKGDIAEGYSVSREKKESFPLTVTSAQKNPTAFYLCASTSHSGVGNIQYFGAGTRLSVL.

J is TRBJ1-1 and V is TRBV7-9, with D hard to call. Germline V gene data show CDR1 as SEHNR and CDR2 as FQNEAQ (reference sequence). With 7 bases removed from V and 11 bases from J, the gap between germline ends came to 8 bases. The CDR3 totals 9 residues. The CDR3 DNA is TGTGCCAGCAACGAGGTGGCTTTCTTT. This gives the protein CASNEVAFF.

This clonotype was seen once. The CDR3: CASSLAGKTSGRETQYF. The CDR3 coding sequence is TGCGCCAGCAGCTTGGCCGGAAAGACTAGCGGGAGAGAGACCCAGTACTTC. This rearrangement joins TRBV5-1 to TRBJ2-5; 12 nucleotides agree with TRBD2. Losses at the gene ends were 0 bases for V and 4 bases for J; bases not matched to a gene: 7. CDR1 and CDR2 (germline): SGHRS, YFSETQ. This CDR3 contains 17 residues.

The table lists this clonotype with a few counts. This chain uses TRBV5-1 with TRBJ2-7; D is ambiguous. The germline V gene has CDR1 SGHRS and CDR2 YFSETQ. The V end lost 0 bases, the J end lost 0 bases, and 10 bases lay between the germline ends. CDR3 length equals 15 residues. CDR3 protein: CASSLGLQSSYEQYF. Here the CDR3 DNA reads TGCGCCAGCAGCTTGGGACTTCAGAGCTCCTACGAGCAGTACTTC.

This sequence joins TRBV20-1 and TRBJ2-7; TRBD1 matches 10 bases. Germline V gives CDR1 DFQATT, CDR2 SNEGSKA (reference sequence). The J segment lost 4 bases and the V segment lost 6 bases, leaving 3 bases of the junction unmatched. The CDR3 sequence is 12 residues long. CDR3 nucleotides: TGCAGTGCGGACAGGGGGAGGTACGAGCAGTACTTC. This gives the protein CSADRGRYEQYF.

The chain combines TRBV9 with TRBJ2-3, with D hard to call. Trimming took off 0 bases at V and 5 bases at J, with 13 bases between the two ends. The CDR3 consists of 15 residues. Germline V gene lookup returns CDR1 SGDLS and CDR2 YYNGEE. The chain's CDR3 is CASSVGIRTVDTQYF. As DNA, the CDR3 is TGTGCCAGCAGCGTAGGCATCCGGACCGTAGATACGCAGTATTTT.